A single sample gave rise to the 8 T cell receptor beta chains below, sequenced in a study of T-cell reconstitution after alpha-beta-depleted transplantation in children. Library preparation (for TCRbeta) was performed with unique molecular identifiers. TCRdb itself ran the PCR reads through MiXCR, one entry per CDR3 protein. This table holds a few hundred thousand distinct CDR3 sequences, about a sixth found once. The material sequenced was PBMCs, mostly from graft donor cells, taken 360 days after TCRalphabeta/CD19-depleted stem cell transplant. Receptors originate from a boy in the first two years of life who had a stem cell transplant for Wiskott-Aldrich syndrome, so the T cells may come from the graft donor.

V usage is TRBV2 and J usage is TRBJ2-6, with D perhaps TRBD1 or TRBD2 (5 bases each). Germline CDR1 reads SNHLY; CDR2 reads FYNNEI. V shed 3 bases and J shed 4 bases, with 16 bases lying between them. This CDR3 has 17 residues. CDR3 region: CASSDGTAMRGANVLTF. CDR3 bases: TGTGCCAGCAGTGACGGGACGGCCATGAGGGGGGCCAACGTCCTGACTTTC.

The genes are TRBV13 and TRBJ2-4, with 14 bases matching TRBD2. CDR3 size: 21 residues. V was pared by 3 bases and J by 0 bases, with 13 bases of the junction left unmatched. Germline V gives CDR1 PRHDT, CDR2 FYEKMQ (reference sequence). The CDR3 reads CASSFTPNPGLAGAAKNIQYF. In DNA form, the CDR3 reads TGTGCCAGCAGCTTTACCCCCAACCCGGGACTAGCGGGAGCAGCCAAAAACATTCAGTACTTC.

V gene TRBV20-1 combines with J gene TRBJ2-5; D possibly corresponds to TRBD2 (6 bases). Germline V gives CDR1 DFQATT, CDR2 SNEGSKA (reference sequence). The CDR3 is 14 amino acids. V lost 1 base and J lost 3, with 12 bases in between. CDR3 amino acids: CSARGGEAEETQYF. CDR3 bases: TGCAGTGCTAGAGGAGGGGAGGCTGAAGAGACCCAGTACTTC.

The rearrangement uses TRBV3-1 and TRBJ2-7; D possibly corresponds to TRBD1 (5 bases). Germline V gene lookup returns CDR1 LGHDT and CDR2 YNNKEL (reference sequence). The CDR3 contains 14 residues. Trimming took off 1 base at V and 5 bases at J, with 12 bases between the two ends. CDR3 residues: CASSQGRGRNEQYF. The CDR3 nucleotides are TGTGCCAGCAGCCAAGGTAGGGGTAGAAACGAGCAGTACTTC.

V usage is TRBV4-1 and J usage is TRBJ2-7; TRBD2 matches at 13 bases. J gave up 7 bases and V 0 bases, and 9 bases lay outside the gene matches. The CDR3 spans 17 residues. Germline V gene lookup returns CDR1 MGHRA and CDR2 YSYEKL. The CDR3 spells CASSQDGYGTSGVEQYF. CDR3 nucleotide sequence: TGCGCCAGCAGCCAAGATGGGTACGGGACTAGCGGGGTGGAGCAGTACTTC.

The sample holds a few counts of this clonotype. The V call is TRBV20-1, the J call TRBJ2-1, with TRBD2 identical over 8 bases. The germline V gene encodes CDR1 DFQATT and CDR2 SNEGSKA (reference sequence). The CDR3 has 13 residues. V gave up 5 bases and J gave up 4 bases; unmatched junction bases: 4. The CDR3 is CSAAGGTYNEQFF. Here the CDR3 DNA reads TGCAGTGCTGCGGGGGGCACTTACAATGAGCAGTTCTTC.

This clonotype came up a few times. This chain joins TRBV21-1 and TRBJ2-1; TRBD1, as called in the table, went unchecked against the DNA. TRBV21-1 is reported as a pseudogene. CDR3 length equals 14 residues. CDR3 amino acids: CASSKGTGESEQFF. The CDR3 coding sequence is TGTGCCAGCAGCAAGGGGACAGGGGAAAGTGAGCAGTTCTTC.

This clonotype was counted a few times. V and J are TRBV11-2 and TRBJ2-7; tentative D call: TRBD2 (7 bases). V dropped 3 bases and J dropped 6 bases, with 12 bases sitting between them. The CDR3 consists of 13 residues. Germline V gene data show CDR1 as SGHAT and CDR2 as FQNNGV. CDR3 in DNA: TGTGCCAGCAGCTTCGGGGGGCAGTCCGAGCAGTACTTC. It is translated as CASSFGGQSEQYF.